These T cell receptor beta chains were read from a single sample in a study of neurological immune-mediated disorders. TCRdb re-analysed the 5' RACE reads in MiXCR, keeping a single row per CDR3 protein. The sample shows around 70,000 distinct CDR3 sequences, 5.2% of them seen only once. Sequences were obtained from PBMCs. The origin of the receptors is a woman in her 30s with multiple sclerosis. The CDR3 runs from the conserved cysteine through the conserved F or W. The order of the fields is CDR3 protein, CDR3 DNA, V gene, J gene, D gene, clone size, CDR3 length. A D gene is named only where the DNA matches it firmly. Some rows mark clone size as missing; the rest say once, few, many or name a class of expanded clone.

CASSGGLADDEQFF,TGTGCCAGCAGCGGCGGACTAGCTGACGATGAGCAGTTCTTC,TRBV5-5,TRBJ2-1,TRBD2,many,14
CSAPWGGSLNEQFF,TGCAGTGCCCCCTGGGGGGGAAGTTTGAATGAGCAGTTCTTC,TRBV20-1,TRBJ2-1,TRBD2,.,14
CASLGVGTHSNEQFF,TGTGCCAGCCTCGGGGTTGGGACCCATTCCAATGAGCAGTTCTTC,TRBV27,TRBJ2-1,.,few,15
CASSYSETGDYGYTF,TGTGCCAGCAGCTATTCTGAGACAGGGGACTATGGCTACACCTTC,TRBV7-9,TRBJ1-2,TRBD1,few,15
CASSLGTGILETQYF,TGCGCCAGCAGCTTGGGGACAGGGATACTGGAGACCCAGTACTTC,TRBV5-1,TRBJ2-5,TRBD1,many,15
CASSPGDRQNTEAFF,TGTGCCAGCAGCCCGGGGGACAGACAGAACACTGAAGCTTTCTTT,TRBV7-9,TRBJ1-1,TRBD1,many,15
CASSYSSRTGGLDTQYF,TGTGCCAGCAGTTACTCGTCCCGGACAGGAGGCTTGGATACGCAGTATTTT,TRBV6-5,TRBJ2-3,TRBD1,many,17
CACNGWSNQPQHF,TGTGCCTGCAACGGCTGGAGCAATCAGCCCCAGCATTTT,TRBV5-6,TRBJ1-5,.,.,13
CAISDRANSPLHF,TGTGCCATCAGTGACAGGGCGAATTCACCCCTCCACTTT,TRBV10-3,TRBJ1-6,.,many,13
CASKSFTSTDTQYF,TGCGCCAGCAAATCCTTTACTAGCACAGATACGCAGTATTTT,TRBV5-1,TRBJ2-3,.,many,14
CSAIRDIGKTIYF,TGCAGTGCTATCAGGGATATTGGAAAAACCATATATTTT,TRBV20-1,TRBJ1-3,.,many,13